The 17 T cell receptor beta chains presented below share a single source sample, sequenced in a study of CD8+ T cells in alopecia areata. The treatment was: oral pan-JAK inhibitor, 5-10 mg twice daily. cDNA serving as the sequencing template came from extracted, reverse transcribed RNA. Some clones are missing from TCRdb's copy, which holds only in-frame ones; the method was immunoSEQ multiplex PCR. The sample comprises approximately 200,000 clones, over 45% of which are singletons, and about 5.1% rests with the top ten. The specimen comprised CD4+ T cells sorted from blood, sampled at week 24, from a patient treated with tofacitinib. The source is a human donor with alopecia areata.

This clone was recorded only once. In nucleotides, the CDR3 is TGCGCCAGCAGATACGGCGGGGGGACCACAGATACGCAGTATTTT. This codes for CASRYGGGTTDTQYF. This chain uses TRBV5-1 with TRBJ2-3; 8 bases are a match to TRBD2. The CDR3 loop spans 15 amino acids. Trimming removed 5 bases from V and 2 bases from J; junction bases left unmatched: 7. Germline V gives CDR1 SGHRS, CDR2 YFSETQ. The full variable domain, completed using reference TRBV5-1 and TRBJ2-3, is KAGVTQTPRYLIKTRGQQVTLSCSPISGHRSVSWYQQTPGQGLQFLFEYFSETQRNKGNFPGRFSGRQFSNSRSEMNVSTLELGDSALYLCASRYGGGTTDTQYFGPGTRLTVL.

J is TRBJ2-7 and V is TRBV30; 7 bases line up with TRBD1. Losses at the gene ends were 5 bases for V and 4 bases for J; bases not matched to a gene: 5. Per germline, CDR1 GTSNPN and CDR2 SVGIG (reference sequence). This CDR3 is built from 12 residues. The CDR3 sequence: CAWGRGRYEQYF. CDR3 in DNA: TGTGCCTGGGGTAGGGGGCGGTACGAGCAGTACTTC.

This clone was detected only a few times. The rearrangement uses TRBV5-6 and TRBJ1-1, with D possibly matching TRBD1 (6 bases). Germline assignment: CDR1 SGHDT and CDR2 YYEEEE. V lost 2 bases and J lost 7, with 9 bases in between. This CDR3 is built from 12 residues. For the CDR3, the DNA is TGTGCCAGCAGCTTTCCGACAGGTGAAGCTTTCTTT. Translated: CASSFPTGEAFF.

J is TRBJ1-1 and V is TRBV4-3; D not certain. The CDR3 length is 14 residues. V was trimmed by 1 base and J by 1 base, leaving 7 bases between them. The germline CDR1 and CDR2 sequences are LGHNA and YSLEER. CDR3 sequence (DNA): TGCGCCAGCAGCCAAGGTATAAGGAACACTGAAGCTTTCTTT. Translated, it gives CASSQGIRNTEAFF.

The gene calls are TRBV19 and TRBJ1-5, with 8 bases fitting TRBD1. J lost 0 bases, V lost 8 bases, and 6 bases had no gene match. This CDR3 spans 15 amino acids. From germline, CDR1 is LNHDA and CDR2 SQIVND (reference sequence). Written as DNA, the CDR3 is TGTGCCAGTCAGACAGGGGCTTATAGCAATCAGCCCCAGCATTTT. It is translated as CASQTGAYSNQPQHF. The variable domain in full, with the rest retrieved from reference TRBV19 and TRBJ1-5, is DGGITQSPKYLFRKEGQNVTLSCEQNLNHDAMYWYRQDPGQGLRLIYYSQIVNDFQKGDIAEGYSVSREKKESFPLTVTSAQKNPTAFYLCASQTGAYSNQPQHFGDGTRLSIL.

The chain has TRBV28 and TRBJ2-1; D ambiguous. The CDR3 has 12 amino acids. The ends were cut back, 3 bases at V and 12 bases at J, with 12 bases in the middle. CDR1 is MDHEN, CDR2 SYDVKM, per germline. CDR3 DNA: TGTGCCAGCAGTTTTCAGTATTCTTCGCAGTTCTTC. Protein product: CASSFQYSSQFF.

The CDR3 is CASSYEAERSYEQYF. The CDR3 DNA reads as TGTGCCAGCAGCTACGAAGCGGAGAGATCCTACGAGCAGTACTTC. This chain connects TRBV7-2 to TRBJ2-7, with TRBD2 as a possible D gene (5 bases). Germline V CDR1 and CDR2: SGHTA, FQGNSA. V dropped 4 bases and J dropped 1 base, with 14 bases sitting between them. The CDR3 consists of 15 residues.

The chain carries TRBV4-1 and TRBJ2-7, with 7 positions matching TRBD1. V shed 3 bases, J shed 2 bases, and the junction held 7 bases outside the gene matches. This CDR3 spans 15 amino acids. Germline loops: CDR1 MGHRA, CDR2 YSYEKL. The CDR3 DNA reads TGCGCCAGCAGCCAGAGACAGGGTAGAACCTACGAGCAGTACTTC. Translation gives CASSQRQGRTYEQYF.

This rearrangement joins TRBV5-1 to TRBJ2-6, with no clear D. Germline V lookup: CDR1 SGHRS, CDR2 YFSETQ. This CDR3 contains 15 residues. Between the trimmed V and J ends, which lost 5 bases and 0 bases, there was a span of 9 bases. In DNA, the CDR3 is TGCGCCAGCAGAATCCATAGCTCTGGGGCCAACGTCCTGACTTTC. Translated: CASRIHSSGANVLTF.

This clone showed up just a few times. Other DNA sequences from this sample encode an identical CDR3 as well. This chain connects TRBV7-3 to TRBJ2-5; D gene uncertain. Trimming shortened V by 0 bases and J by 4 bases, and 6 bases separated the two germline ends. The germline V gene encodes CDR1 SGHTA and CDR2 FQGTGA. The CDR3 contains 13 residues. CDR3 in DNA: TGTGCCAGCAGCTTAACTCGAGGAGAGACCCAGTACTTC. This gives the protein CASSLTRGETQYF.

The rearrangement uses TRBV6-6 and TRBJ1-6; TRBD1 might be the D (5 bases). Germline assignment: CDR1 MNHNY and CDR2 SVGAGI (reference sequence). Trimming took 6 bases from V and 7 from J, leaving 13 bases between them. This CDR3 contains 14 residues. The CDR3 DNA sequence: TGTGCCAGCAGCGGACCGGGGCCAAATTCACCCCTCCACTTT. Translating it yields CASSGPGPNSPLHF.

The chain combines TRBV28 with TRBJ2-7; possibly TRBD1 or TRBD2 for D (8 bases each). This CDR3 contains 18 residues. Germline V gene data show CDR1 as MDHEN and CDR2 as SYDVKM. The V end was cut by 6 bases, the J end by 5 bases, with 29 bases between. CDR3 in amino acids: CASSQAGTGKVAGNEQYF. In DNA form, the CDR3 reads TGTGCCAGCAGCCAAGCCGGGACAGGAAAAGTAGCGGGAAACGAGCAGTACTTC.

The chain combines TRBV28 with TRBJ1-2; a weak D match, TRBD1 (6 bases). The CDR3 consists of 15 residues. The germline V gene has CDR1 MDHEN and CDR2 SYDVKM. V gave up 6 bases and J gave up 3 bases, with 17 bases separating them. The CDR3 is CASSSHSGADYGYTF. CDR3 nucleotides: TGTGCCAGCAGCTCCCATTCGGGGGCGGACTATGGCTACACCTTC.

This CDR3 reads CASSPGQGSSNYGYTF. The CDR3 DNA follows: TGTGCCAGTAGCCCGGGACAGGGATCTTCTAACTATGGCTACACCTTC. The chain has TRBV19 and TRBJ1-2, with TRBD1 matching over 9 bases. V shed 6 bases and J 0 bases; nucleotides not matched to a gene: 8. CDR1 and CDR2 from the germline V gene are LNHDA and SQIVND (reference sequence). This CDR3 is built from 16 residues.

The V gene is TRBV25-1, the J gene TRBJ2-1; TRBD2 is a possible D gene (6 bases). Germline CDR1 and CDR2: MGHDK and SYGVNS. V dropped 6 bases and J dropped 6 bases, with 18 bases sitting between them. The CDR3 contains 15 residues. The CDR3 nucleotides read TGTGCCAGCAGGAAACTAGCAGATACGTCCAATGAGCAGTTCTTC. It is translated as CASRKLADTSNEQFF.

The genes are TRBV14 and TRBJ2-5; D assignment may be TRBD1 or TRBD2 (5 bases each). In germline, CDR1 is SGHDN, CDR2 FVKESK. This CDR3 is built from 15 residues. Trimming removed 1 base at V and 7 bases at J, with 16 bases between. The CDR3 protein is CASSQAGGESATQYF. DNA for the CDR3: TGTGCCAGCAGCCAAGCTGGGGGAGAATCGGCGACCCAGTACTTC.

The chain carries TRBV7-8 and TRBJ2-6, with D unclear. This CDR3 region has 16 residues. The germline CDR1 and CDR2 sequences are SGHVS and FQNEAQ. V lost 1 base to trimming and J lost 1 base, with 8 bases between them. CDR3 region: CASSLGELSGANVLTF. In DNA, the CDR3 is TGTGCCAGCAGCTTAGGAGAGCTTTCTGGGGCCAACGTCCTGACTTTC.